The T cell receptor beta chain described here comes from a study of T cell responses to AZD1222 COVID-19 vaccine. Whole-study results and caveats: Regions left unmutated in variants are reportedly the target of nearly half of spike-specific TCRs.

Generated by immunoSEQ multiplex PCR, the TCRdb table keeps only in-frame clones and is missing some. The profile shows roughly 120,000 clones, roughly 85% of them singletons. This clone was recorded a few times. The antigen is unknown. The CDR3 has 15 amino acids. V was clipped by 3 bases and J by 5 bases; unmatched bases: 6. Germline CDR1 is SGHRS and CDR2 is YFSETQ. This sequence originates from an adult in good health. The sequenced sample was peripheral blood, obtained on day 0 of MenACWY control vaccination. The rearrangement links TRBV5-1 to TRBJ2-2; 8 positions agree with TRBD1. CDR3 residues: CASSSGGFRTGELFF. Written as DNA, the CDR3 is TGCGCCAGCAGCTCAGGGGGCTTCAGGACCGGGGAGCTGTTTTTT.